This T cell receptor (beta chain) was captured by sequencing in a study of T cell responses to AZD1222 COVID-19 vaccine. Findings and limits, study-wide: Most donors were white British and more were female, and clonal diversity was possibly underestimated. Repertoire samples came only from after the peak T cell response. Breadth and depth of Spike-specific TCRs rose after two AZD1222 doses. Dominant CD4 TCR responses targeted spike regions 160-218 and 743-854.

With respect to this clone: The antigen remains undetermined.

Sequenced by immunoSEQ multiplex PCR; TCRdb stores in-frame clones only, minus some. The sample contains roughly 93,000 clones, roughly 85% of which appear only once. This CDR3 has 14 amino acids. Germline V lookup: CDR1 SNHLY, CDR2 FYNNEI. Trimming removed 8 bases at V and 0 bases at J, with 10 bases between. The origin of this receptor is an adult in good health. The source material was peripheral blood, sampled on day 0 of AZD1222 vaccination. V and J are TRBV2 and TRBJ1-4, with D perhaps matching TRBD1 (6 bases). The CDR3 coding sequence is TGTGCCAGCCAGGAGGGGGCAACTAATGAAAAACTGTTTTTT. As protein: CASQEGATNEKLFF.